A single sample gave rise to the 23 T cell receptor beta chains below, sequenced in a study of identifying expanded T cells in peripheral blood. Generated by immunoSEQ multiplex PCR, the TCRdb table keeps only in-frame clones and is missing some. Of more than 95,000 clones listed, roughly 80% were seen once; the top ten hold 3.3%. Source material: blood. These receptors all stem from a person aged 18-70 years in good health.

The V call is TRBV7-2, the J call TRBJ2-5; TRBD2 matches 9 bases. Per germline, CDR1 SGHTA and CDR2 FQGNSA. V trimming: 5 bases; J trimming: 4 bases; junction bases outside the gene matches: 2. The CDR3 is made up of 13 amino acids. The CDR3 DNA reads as TGTGCCAGCAGCGGGACTAGCATAGAGACCCAGTACTTC. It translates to CASSGTSIETQYF.

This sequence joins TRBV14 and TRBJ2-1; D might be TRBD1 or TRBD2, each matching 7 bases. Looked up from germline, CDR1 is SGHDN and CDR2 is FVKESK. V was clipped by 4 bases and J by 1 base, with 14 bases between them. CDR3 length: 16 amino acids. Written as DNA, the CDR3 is TGTGCCAGCAGCCCCAGGGGGGGTTCGTCCTACAATGAGCAGTTCTTC. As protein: CASSPRGGSSYNEQFF.

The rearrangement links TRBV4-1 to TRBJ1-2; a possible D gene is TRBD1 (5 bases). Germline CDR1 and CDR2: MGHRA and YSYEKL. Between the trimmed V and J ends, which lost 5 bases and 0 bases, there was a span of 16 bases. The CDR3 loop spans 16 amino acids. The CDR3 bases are TGCGCCAGCAGCAGCAGGGCGGTAGAGGCTAACTATGGCTACACCTTC. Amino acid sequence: CASSSRAVEANYGYTF.

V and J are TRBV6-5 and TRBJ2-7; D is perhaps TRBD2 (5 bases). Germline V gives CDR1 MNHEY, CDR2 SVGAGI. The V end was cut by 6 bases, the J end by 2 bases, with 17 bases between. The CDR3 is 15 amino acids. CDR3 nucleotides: TGTGCCAGCAGACTCGATAAGGACTCGGCCTACGAGCAGTACTTC. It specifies CASRLDKDSAYEQYF.

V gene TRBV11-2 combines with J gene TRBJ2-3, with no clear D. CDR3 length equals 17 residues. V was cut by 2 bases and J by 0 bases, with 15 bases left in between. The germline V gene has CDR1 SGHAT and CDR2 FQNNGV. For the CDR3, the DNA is TGTGCCAGCAGCTTAAGTTTCTCGACGTCTAGCACAGATACGCAGTATTTT. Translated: CASSLSFSTSSTDTQYF.

CDR3 loop: CASSFGGGAYNEQFF. The CDR3 bases are TGTGCCAGCAGCTTCGGTGGAGGCGCCTACAATGAGCAGTTCTTC. V gene TRBV11-2 combines with J gene TRBJ2-1; D is perhaps TRBD2 (5 bases). The CDR3 totals 15 residues. V lost 3 bases, J lost 2 bases, and 11 bases lay in between. The germline CDR1 and CDR2 sequences are SGHAT and FQNNGV.

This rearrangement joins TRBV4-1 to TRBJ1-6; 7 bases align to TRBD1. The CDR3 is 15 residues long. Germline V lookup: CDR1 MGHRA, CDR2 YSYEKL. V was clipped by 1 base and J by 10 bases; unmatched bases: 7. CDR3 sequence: CASSQGSGGRSPLHF. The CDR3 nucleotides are TGCGCCAGCAGCCAAGGTTCAGGGGGAAGATCACCCCTCCACTTT.

The CDR3 sequence is CASSNDGWGKRYTF. The CDR3 DNA sequence: TGTGCCAGCAGCAACGACGGTTGGGGCAAACGCTACACCTTC. The rearrangement joins TRBV7-9 to TRBJ1-2, with D tentatively TRBD1 (5 bases). The germline V gene encodes CDR1 SEHNR and CDR2 FQNEAQ (reference sequence). The CDR3 spans 14 residues. V gave up 5 bases and J gave up 9 bases, with 19 bases separating them.

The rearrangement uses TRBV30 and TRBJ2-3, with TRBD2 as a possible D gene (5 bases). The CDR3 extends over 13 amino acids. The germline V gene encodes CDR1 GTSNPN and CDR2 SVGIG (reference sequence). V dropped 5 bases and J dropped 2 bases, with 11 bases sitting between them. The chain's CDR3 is CAWGTGITDTQYF. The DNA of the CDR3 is TGTGCCTGGGGAACGGGGATCACAGATACGCAGTATTTT. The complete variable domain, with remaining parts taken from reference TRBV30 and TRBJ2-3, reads SQTIHQWPATLVQPVGSPLSLECTVEGTSNPNLYWYRQAAGRGLQLLFYSVGIGQISSEVPQNLSASRPQDRQFILSSKKLLLSDSGFYLCAWGTGITDTQYFGPGTRLTVL.

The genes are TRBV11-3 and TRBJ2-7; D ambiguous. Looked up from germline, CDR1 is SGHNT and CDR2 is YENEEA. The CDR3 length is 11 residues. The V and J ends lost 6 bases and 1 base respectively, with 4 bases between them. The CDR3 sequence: CASRNSYEQYF. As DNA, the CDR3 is TGTGCCAGCAGGAATTCCTACGAGCAGTACTTC.

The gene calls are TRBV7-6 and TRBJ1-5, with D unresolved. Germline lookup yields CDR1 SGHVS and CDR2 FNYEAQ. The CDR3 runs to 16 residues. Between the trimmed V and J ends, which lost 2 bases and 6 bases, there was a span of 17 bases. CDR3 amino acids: CASSLRGMGIGQPQHF. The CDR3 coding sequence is TGTGCCAGCAGCTTACGAGGGATGGGTATCGGTCAGCCCCAGCATTTT.

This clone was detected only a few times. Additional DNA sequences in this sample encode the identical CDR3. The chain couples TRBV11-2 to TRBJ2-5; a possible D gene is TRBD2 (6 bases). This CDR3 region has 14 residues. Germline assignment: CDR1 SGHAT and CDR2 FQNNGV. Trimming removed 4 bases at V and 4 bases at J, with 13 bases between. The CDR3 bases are TGTGCCAGCAGCTCATCCCGGGGGTTAGAGACCCAGTACTTC. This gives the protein CASSSSRGLETQYF.

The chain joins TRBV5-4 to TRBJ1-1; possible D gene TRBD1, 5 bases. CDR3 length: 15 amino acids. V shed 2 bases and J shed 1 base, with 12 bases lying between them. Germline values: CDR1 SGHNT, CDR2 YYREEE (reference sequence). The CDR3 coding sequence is TGTGCCAGCAGCTTATTTGAGACAGAGAACACTGAAGCTTTCTTT. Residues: CASSLFETENTEAFF. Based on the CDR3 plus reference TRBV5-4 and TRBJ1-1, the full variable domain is ETGVTQSPTHLIKTRGQQVTLRCSSQSGHNTVSWYQQALGQGPQFIFQYYREEENGRGNFPPRFSGLQFPNYSSELNVNALELDDSALYLCASSLFETENTEAFFGQGTRLTVV.

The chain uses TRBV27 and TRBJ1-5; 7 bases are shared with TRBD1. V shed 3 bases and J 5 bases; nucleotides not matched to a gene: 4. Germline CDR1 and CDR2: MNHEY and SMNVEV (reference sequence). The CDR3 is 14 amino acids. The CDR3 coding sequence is TGTGCCAGCAGTTTCCGACAGGGATATCAGCCCCAGCATTTT. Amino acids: CASSFRQGYQPQHF.

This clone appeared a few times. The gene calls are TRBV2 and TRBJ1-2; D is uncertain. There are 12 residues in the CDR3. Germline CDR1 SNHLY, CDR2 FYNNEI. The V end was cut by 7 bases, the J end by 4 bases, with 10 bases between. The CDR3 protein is CASTPWGYGYTF. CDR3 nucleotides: TGTGCCAGCACGCCTTGGGGCTATGGCTACACCTTC.

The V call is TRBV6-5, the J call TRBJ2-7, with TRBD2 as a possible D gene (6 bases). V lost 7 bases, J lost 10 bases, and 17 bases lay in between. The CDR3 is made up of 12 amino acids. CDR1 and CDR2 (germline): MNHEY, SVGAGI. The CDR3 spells CASTTGLGVQYF. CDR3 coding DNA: TGTGCCAGCACTACGGGACTCGGGGTACAGTACTTC.

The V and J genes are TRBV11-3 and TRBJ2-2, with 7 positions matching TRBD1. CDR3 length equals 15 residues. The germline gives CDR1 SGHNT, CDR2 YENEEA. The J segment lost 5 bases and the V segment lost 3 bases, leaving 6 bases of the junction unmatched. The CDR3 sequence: CASSFPGQLTGELFF. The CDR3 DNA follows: TGTGCCAGCAGCTTCCCGGGACAGTTAACCGGGGAGCTGTTTTTT.

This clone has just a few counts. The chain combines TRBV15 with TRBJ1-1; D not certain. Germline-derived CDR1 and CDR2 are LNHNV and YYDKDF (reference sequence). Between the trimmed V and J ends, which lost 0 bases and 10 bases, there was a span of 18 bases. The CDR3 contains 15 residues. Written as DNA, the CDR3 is TGTGCCACCAGCAGAGAAGCCTTGGACCGGTCCGGAGCTTTCTTT. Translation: CATSREALDRSGAFF. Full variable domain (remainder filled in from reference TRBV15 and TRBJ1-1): DAMVIQNPRYQVTQFGKPVTLSCSQTLNHNVMYWYQQKSSQAPKLLFHYYDKDFNNEADTPDNFQSRRPNTSFCFLDIRSPGLGDTAMYLCATSREALDRSGAFFGQGTRLTVV.

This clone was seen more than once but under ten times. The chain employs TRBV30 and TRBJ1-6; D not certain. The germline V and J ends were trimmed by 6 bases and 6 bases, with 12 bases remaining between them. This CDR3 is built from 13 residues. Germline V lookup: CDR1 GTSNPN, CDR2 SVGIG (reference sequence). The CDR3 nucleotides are TGTGCCTGCTCTCCGCTACTTAATTCACCCCTCCACTTT. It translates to CACSPLLNSPLHF.

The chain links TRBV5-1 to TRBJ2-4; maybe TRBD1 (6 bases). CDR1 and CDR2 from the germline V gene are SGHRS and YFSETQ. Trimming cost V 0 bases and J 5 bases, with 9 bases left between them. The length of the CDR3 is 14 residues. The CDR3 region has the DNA TGCGCCAGCAGCTTGGGACAGGATGAAAACATTCAGTACTTC. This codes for CASSLGQDENIQYF.

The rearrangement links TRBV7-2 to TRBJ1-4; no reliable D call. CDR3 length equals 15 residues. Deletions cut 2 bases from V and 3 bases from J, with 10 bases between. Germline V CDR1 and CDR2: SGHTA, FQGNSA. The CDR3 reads CASSLSFGPNEKLFF. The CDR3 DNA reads TGTGCCAGCAGCTTAAGTTTTGGGCCTAATGAAAAACTGTTTTTT.

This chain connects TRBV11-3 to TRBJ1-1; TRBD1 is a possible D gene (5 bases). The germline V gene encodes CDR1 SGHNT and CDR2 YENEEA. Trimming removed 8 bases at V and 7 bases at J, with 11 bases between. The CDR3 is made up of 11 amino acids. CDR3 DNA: TGTGCCAGCCGGGAGAGGGGTGAAGCTTTCTTT. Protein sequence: CASRERGEAFF.

The CDR3 region is CASSDSSGTSGGPYNEQFF. The CDR3 nucleotides are TGTGCCAGCAGTGACAGTTCGGGGACTAGCGGGGGCCCTTACAATGAGCAGTTCTTC. The V gene is TRBV27, the J gene TRBJ2-1, with 14 bases that match TRBD2. CDR1 and CDR2 (germline): MNHEY, SMNVEV (reference sequence). The CDR3 has 19 residues. Trimming cost V 5 bases and J 4 bases; bases outside gene matches: 13.